A single sample is the source of the 10 T cell receptor beta chains below, sequenced in a study of radiotherapy plus CTLA-4 blockade in lung cancer. Measured with immunoSEQ multiplex PCR; TCRdb has only the in-frame clones, and not every one. The data show 71,000 or so clones, around 90% seen once. Source: peripheral blood, taken from a patient treated with radiotherapy plus ipilimumab. These receptors were obtained from a human donor with non-small cell lung cancer who had stable disease on radiotherapy plus ipilimumab.

CDR3 protein: CASSLLGNYGYTF. CDR3 DNA sequence: TGTGCCAGCAGCTTATTGGGAAACTATGGCTACACCTTC. The chain recombines TRBV7-3 with TRBJ1-2, with D uncertain. The germline V and J ends were trimmed by 2 bases and 2 bases, with 6 bases remaining between them. The germline V gene encodes CDR1 SGHTA and CDR2 FQGTGA. The CDR3 sequence is 13 residues long.

V gene TRBV28 combines with J gene TRBJ2-5, with D hard to call. Germline V CDR1 and CDR2: MDHEN, SYDVKM. The ends were cut back, 1 base at V and 5 bases at J, with 5 bases in the middle. There are 12 residues in the CDR3. DNA of the CDR3: TGTGCCAGCAGTTTATTTACGGAGACCCAGTACTTC. Translated, it gives CASSLFTETQYF. The full variable domain, with the rest looked up from reference TRBV28 and TRBJ2-5, is DVKVTQSSRYLVKRTGEKVFLECVQDMDHENMFWYRQDPGLGLRLIYFSYDVKMKEKGDIPEGYSVSREKKERFSLILESASTNQTSMYLCASSLFTETQYFGPGTRLLVL.

The chain uses TRBV5-8 and TRBJ1-2, with D unclear. The CDR3 consists of 13 residues. The germline gives CDR1 SGHTS, CDR2 YDEGEE. Trimming removed 1 base from V and 4 bases from J, with 8 bases in between. For the CDR3, the DNA is TGTGCCAGCAGCTTGACAGTTACCTATGGCTACACCTTC. Residues: CASSLTVTYGYTF.

The chain has TRBV9 and TRBJ1-3, with D perhaps matching TRBD1 (5 bases). The germline V gene has CDR1 SGDLS and CDR2 YYNGEE. V was clipped by 2 bases and J by 4 bases, with 13 bases between them. The length of the CDR3 is 15 residues. CDR3 bases: TGTGCCAGCAGCGTGTCCTTGGGGCCGGGAAACACCATATATTTT. Protein sequence: CASSVSLGPGNTIYF.

The chain carries TRBV30 and TRBJ2-1, with TRBD2 matching 7 bases. This CDR3 has 13 amino acids. Germline V gives CDR1 GTSNPN, CDR2 SVGIG (reference sequence). The V and J ends lost 1 base and 8 bases, in that order; junction bases with no gene match: 5. This chain's CDR3 is CAWSGDGGYEQFF. DNA for the CDR3: TGTGCCTGGAGTGGGGACGGGGGGTATGAGCAGTTCTTC.

The V and J genes are TRBV6-5 and TRBJ2-2; no clear D gene. Deletions cut 2 bases from V and 2 bases from J, with 3 bases between. The CDR3 has 13 residues. CDR1 is MNHEY and CDR2 is SVGAGI in the germline V gene. The CDR3 DNA follows: TGTGCCAGCAGTTACGAAAACACCGGGGAGCTGTTTTTT. Its protein product is CASSYENTGELFF.

The V call is TRBV7-3, the J call TRBJ1-1; D remains ambiguous. Trimming removed 5 bases at V and 1 base at J, with 8 bases between. The germline V gene has CDR1 SGHTA and CDR2 FQGTGA. The CDR3 is 13 amino acids. The CDR3 DNA reads TGTGCCAGCAGCGTGACGGCGAACACTGAAGCTTTCTTT. Protein sequence: CASSVTANTEAFF.

This clone was observed once. The chain couples TRBV7-9 to TRBJ2-1; tentatively, D is TRBD2 (6 bases). CDR1 is SEHNR, CDR2 FQNEAQ, per germline (reference sequence). Trimming removed 0 bases from V and 9 bases from J, with 12 bases in between. This CDR3 spans 14 amino acids. CDR3 coding DNA: TGTGCCAGCAGCTTAGCTGGAGGGGTCGGTGAGCAGTTCTTC. Protein: CASSLAGGVGEQFF.

The chain has TRBV9 and TRBJ2-7; the match to TRBD2 covers 13 bases. V shed 4 bases and J 5 bases; nucleotides not matched to a gene: 6. CDR1 and CDR2 from the germline V gene are SGDLS and YYNGEE. The CDR3 is 15 residues long. The CDR3 bases are TGTGCCAGCAGCTCCCGGACTAGCGGGAGCCACGAGCAGTACTTC. Translation gives CASSSRTSGSHEQYF.

This chain joins TRBV2 and TRBJ2-7; D not certain. This CDR3 spans 11 amino acids. V was cut by 8 bases and J by 2 bases, with 7 bases left in between. CDR1 is SNHLY, CDR2 FYNNEI, per germline. CDR3 sequence (DNA): TGTGCCAGCGCCGGAGCCTACGAGCAGTACTTC. It translates to CASAGAYEQYF.